The 13 T cell receptor beta chains reported below all come from one sample, sequenced in a study of T cells in Graves' hyperthyroidism and ophthalmopathy. Researchers amplified the TCR beta CDR3 regions from RNA transcripts. An initial round of RT-PCR targeting the TCR CDR3 relied on the HTBI primer set. TCRdb used MiXCR to reprocess the multiplex PCR reads, holding one entry per CDR3 protein. The sample consists of around 600,000 distinct CDR3 sequences, less than 20% of them appearing once. The sequencing sample was made of blood. The receptors derive from a woman younger than 45 with Graves' hyperthyroidism.

This clonotype appeared many times. The chain links TRBV7-2 to TRBJ2-5; 10 bases align to TRBD2. V trimming: 2 bases; J trimming: 4 bases; junction bases outside the gene matches: 4. The length of the CDR3 is 15 residues. The germline gives CDR1 SGHTA, CDR2 FQGNSA. The CDR3 sequence is CASSLLAGVGETQYF. The CDR3 DNA reads TGTGCCAGCAGCTTACTAGCGGGAGTGGGAGAGACCCAGTACTTC.

This clonotype has only a few counts. The genes are TRBV3-1 and TRBJ2-7; 10 bases line up with TRBD2. This CDR3 region has 15 residues. From germline, CDR1 is LGHDT and CDR2 YNNKEL (reference sequence). V shed 3 bases, J shed 4 bases, and the junction held 6 bases outside the gene matches. The CDR3 coding sequence is TGTGCCAGCAGCCATTTTAGCGGGAGGCCTTACGAGCAGTACTTC. Translating gives CASSHFSGRPYEQYF.

This clonotype was counted many times. The chain has TRBV30 and TRBJ2-1; 10 bases line up with TRBD2. Trimming took 4 bases from V and 4 from J; bases not matched to a gene: 7. The germline gives CDR1 GTSNPN, CDR2 SVGIG (reference sequence). There are 15 residues in the CDR3. As DNA, the CDR3 is TGTGCCTGGACTGTTCGACTAGCGGGTTACAATGAGCAGTTCTTC. Translated, it gives CAWTVRLAGYNEQFF. The whole variable domain, remainder taken from reference TRBV30 and TRBJ2-1, is SQTIHQWPATLVQPVGSPLSLECTVEGTSNPNLYWYRQAAGRGLQLLFYSVGIGQISSEVPQNLSASRPQDRQFILSSKKLLLSDSGFYLCAWTVRLAGYNEQFFGPGTRLTVL.

The chain combines TRBV7-9 with TRBJ2-2; a possible D gene is TRBD2 (7 bases). Germline V CDR1 and CDR2: SEHNR, FQNEAQ (reference sequence). CDR3 length: 15 residues. The CDR3 is CAATWGGVDTGELFF. In DNA, the CDR3 is TGTGCAGCGACTTGGGGGGGCGTCGACACCGGGGAGCTGTTTTTT.

V is TRBV20-1 and J is TRBJ2-2; 10 bases line up with TRBD2. CDR3 length equals 15 residues. Germline-derived CDR1 and CDR2 are DFQATT and SNEGSKA (reference sequence). The junction had 5 bases not matched to a gene; V was cut back by 3 bases and J by 4 bases. CDR3 sequence (DNA): TGCAGTGCTAGTGCTAGCGGGAGCCGCACCGGGGAGCTGTTTTTT. It yields the protein CSASASGSRTGELFF.

In its sample, this clonotype was seen a few times. The chain combines TRBV20-1 with TRBJ2-7, with 9 bases matching TRBD2. V was clipped by 2 bases and J by 7 bases; unmatched bases: 9. The CDR3 totals 14 residues. Germline V gives CDR1 DFQATT, CDR2 SNEGSKA (reference sequence). The DNA of the CDR3 is TGCAGTGCTAGAAGCGGGAGGCGCGGTTCGGAGCAGTACTTC. This encodes CSARSGRRGSEQYF.

V usage is TRBV19 and J usage is TRBJ2-1; D is possibly TRBD1 (7 bases). V lost 3 bases, J lost 6 bases, and 18 bases lay in between. This CDR3 contains 16 residues. CDR1 LNHDA and CDR2 SQIVND come from the germline V gene (reference sequence). This CDR3 is CASSMAGTADINEQFF. The CDR3 coding sequence is TGTGCCAGTAGTATGGCGGGGACAGCGGATATCAATGAGCAGTTCTTC. The entire variable domain, with the rest obtained from reference TRBV19 and TRBJ2-1, is as follows: DGGITQSPKYLFRKEGQNVTLSCEQNLNHDAMYWYRQDPGQGLRLIYYSQIVNDFQKGDIAEGYSVSREKKESFPLTVTSAQKNPTAFYLCASSMAGTADINEQFFGPGTRLTVL.

This clonotype appeared many times. CDR3 in amino acids: CASSVSGTSGEQYF. In DNA form, the CDR3 reads TGTGCCAGTAGTGTGTCCGGGACTAGCGGCGAGCAGTACTTC. This chain uses TRBV19 with TRBJ2-7, with 11 bases fitting TRBD2. V trimming: 5 bases; J trimming: 6 bases; junction bases outside the gene matches: 6. CDR1 is LNHDA and CDR2 is SQIVND in the germline V gene (reference sequence). The length of the CDR3 is 14 residues.

This clonotype was counted only a few times. CDR3 amino acids: CASSLDLGYGYTF. As DNA, the CDR3 is TGTGCCAGCAGCTTAGATTTGGGGTACGGCTACACCTTC. V and J are TRBV11-2 and TRBJ1-2; D remains unclear. Germline V gene lookup returns CDR1 SGHAT and CDR2 FQNNGV. Trimming cost V 0 bases and J 8 bases, with 10 bases left between them. This CDR3 region has 13 residues.

This clonotype was seen ten or more times. The V call is TRBV29-1, the J call TRBJ2-7, with a possible D match to TRBD2 (5 bases). The CDR3 consists of 13 residues. V lost 1 base and J lost 9, with 16 bases in between. CDR1 SQVTM and CDR2 ANQGSEA come from the germline V gene. The DNA of the CDR3 is TGCAGCGTTGAAGGAGAGTCTAGCCCCCTGCAGTACTTC. This sequence encodes CSVEGESSPLQYF.

This chain uses TRBV15 with TRBJ2-7; 11 bases are shared with TRBD2. V shed 4 bases and J 9 bases; nucleotides not matched to a gene: 11. This CDR3 is built from 15 residues. Germline assignment: CDR1 LNHNV and CDR2 YYDKDF (reference sequence). The CDR3 region has the DNA TGTGCCACCAGCACCCGACTAGCGGGGCCTACGCTGCAGTACTTC. This translates into CATSTRLAGPTLQYF.

This clonotype was picked up many times. V usage is TRBV20-1 and J usage is TRBJ2-1, with TRBD2 identical over 13 bases. The CDR3 extends over 15 amino acids. CDR1 and CDR2 (germline): DFQATT, SNEGSKA (reference sequence). V was clipped by 3 bases and J by 3 bases; unmatched bases: 2. In DNA, the CDR3 is TGCAGTGCTAGCCGGACTAGCGGGGGCTACAATGAGCAGTTCTTC. Translating it yields CSASRTSGGYNEQFF.

This clonotype appeared many times. CDR3 loop: CASSSPSGPYNEQFF. CDR3 in DNA: TGTGCCAGCAGCTCACCTAGCGGACCATACAATGAGCAGTTCTTC. V usage is TRBV7-9 and J usage is TRBJ2-1; 7 positions match TRBD2. Per germline, CDR1 SEHNR and CDR2 FQNEAQ (reference sequence). The CDR3 runs to 15 residues. With V trimmed by 4 bases and J by 4 bases, 7 bases remained unmatched.